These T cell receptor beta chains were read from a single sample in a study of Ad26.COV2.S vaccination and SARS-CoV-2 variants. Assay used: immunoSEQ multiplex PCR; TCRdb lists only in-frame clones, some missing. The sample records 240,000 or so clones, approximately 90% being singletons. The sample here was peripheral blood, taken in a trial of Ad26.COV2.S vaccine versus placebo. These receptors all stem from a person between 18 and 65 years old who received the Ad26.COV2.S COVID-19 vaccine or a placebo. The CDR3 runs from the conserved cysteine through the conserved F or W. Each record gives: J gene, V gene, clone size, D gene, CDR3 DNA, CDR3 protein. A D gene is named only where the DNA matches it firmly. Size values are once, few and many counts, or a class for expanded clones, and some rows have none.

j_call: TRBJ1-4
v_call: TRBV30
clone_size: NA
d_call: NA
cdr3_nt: TGTGCCTGGAGGAGAGGTGGGGTCCTCTGGGAAAAACTGTTTTTT
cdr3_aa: CAWRRGGVLWEKLFF

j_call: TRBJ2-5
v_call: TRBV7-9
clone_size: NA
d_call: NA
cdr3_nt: TGTGCCAGCAGCCCCGGGTCGGGGACCCAGTACTTC
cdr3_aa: CASSPGSGTQYF

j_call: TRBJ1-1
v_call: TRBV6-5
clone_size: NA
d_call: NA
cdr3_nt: TGTGCCAGCAGTTCGATCCCCGGACAAGCTGAAGCTTTCTTT
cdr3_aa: CASSSIPGQAEAFF

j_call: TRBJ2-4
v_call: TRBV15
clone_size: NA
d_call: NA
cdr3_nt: TGTGCCACCAGCGGTGCAGGACTAGCCAAAAACATTCAGTACTTC
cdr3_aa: CATSGAGLAKNIQYF

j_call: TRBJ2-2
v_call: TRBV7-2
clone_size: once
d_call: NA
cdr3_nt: TGTGCCAGCAGCGTCTCAGGACAGTCCACCGGGGAGCTGTTTTTT
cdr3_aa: CASSVSGQSTGELFF

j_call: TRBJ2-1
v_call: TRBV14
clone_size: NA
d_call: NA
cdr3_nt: TGTGCCAGCAGCCAAGACTTCTCACCGGGACATGAGCAGTTCTTC
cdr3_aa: CASSQDFSPGHEQFF

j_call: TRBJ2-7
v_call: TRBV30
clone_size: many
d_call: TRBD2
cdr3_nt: TGTGCCTGGGAGCGGGGGGAATTCTACGAGCAGTACTTC
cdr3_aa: CAWERGEFYEQYF

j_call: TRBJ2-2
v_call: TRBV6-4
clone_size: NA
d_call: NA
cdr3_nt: TGTGCCAGCAGGAGGGGTGCACAGGGCTACACCGGGGAGCTGTTTTTT
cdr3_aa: CASRRGAQGYTGELFF

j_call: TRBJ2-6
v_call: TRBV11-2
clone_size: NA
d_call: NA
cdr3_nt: TGTGCCAGCAGCTTAGAAGTTGGACTACGATCTGGGGCCAACGTCCTGACTTTC
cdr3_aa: CASSLEVGLRSGANVLTF

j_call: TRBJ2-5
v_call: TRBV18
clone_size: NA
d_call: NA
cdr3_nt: TGTGCCAGCTCACCTAACCAAGAGACCCAGTACTTC
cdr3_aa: CASSPNQETQYF